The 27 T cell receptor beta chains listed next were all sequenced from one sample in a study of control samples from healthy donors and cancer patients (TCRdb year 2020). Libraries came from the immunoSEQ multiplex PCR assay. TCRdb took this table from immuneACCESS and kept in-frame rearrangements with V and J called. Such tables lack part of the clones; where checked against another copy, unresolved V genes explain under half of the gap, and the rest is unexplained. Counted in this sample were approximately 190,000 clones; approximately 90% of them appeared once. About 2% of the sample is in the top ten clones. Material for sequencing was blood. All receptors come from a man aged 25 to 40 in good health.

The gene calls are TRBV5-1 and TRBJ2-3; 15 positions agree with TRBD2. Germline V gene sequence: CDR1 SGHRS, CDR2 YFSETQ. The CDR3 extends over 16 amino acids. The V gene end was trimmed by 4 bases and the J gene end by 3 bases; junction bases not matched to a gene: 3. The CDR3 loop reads CASSGLAGGPTDTQYF. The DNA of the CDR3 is TGCGCCAGCAGCGGACTAGCGGGGGGGCCGACAGATACGCAGTATTTT.

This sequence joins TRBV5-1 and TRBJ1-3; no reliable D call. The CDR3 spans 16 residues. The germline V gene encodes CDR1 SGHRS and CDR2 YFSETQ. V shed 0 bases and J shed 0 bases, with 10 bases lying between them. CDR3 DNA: TGCGCCAGCAGCTTGGTTTCTGGATACTCTGGAAACACCATATATTTT. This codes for CASSLVSGYSGNTIYF.

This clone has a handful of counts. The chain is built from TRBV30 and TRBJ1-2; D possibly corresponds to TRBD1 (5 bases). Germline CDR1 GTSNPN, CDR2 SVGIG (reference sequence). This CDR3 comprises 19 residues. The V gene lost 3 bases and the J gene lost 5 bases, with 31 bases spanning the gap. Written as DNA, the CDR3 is TGTGCCTGGAGAACGCCCGGGGATTGGAGGCTGACAGTGTCGTATGGCTACACCTTC. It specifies CAWRTPGDWRLTVSYGYTF.

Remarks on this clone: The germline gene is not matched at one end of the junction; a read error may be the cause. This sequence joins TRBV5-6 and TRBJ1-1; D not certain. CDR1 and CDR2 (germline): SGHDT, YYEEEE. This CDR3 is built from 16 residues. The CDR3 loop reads CASRLGSVAKATEAFF. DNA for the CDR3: TGTGCCAGCAGGTTGGGATCGGTGGCTAAGGCCACTGAAGCTTTCTTT.

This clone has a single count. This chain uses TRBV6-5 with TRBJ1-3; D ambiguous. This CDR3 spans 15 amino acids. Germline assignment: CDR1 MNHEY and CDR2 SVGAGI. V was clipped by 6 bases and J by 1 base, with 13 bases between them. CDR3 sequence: CASSLSSVSGNTIYF. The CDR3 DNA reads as TGTGCCAGCAGCCTTTCGAGTGTTTCTGGAAACACCATATATTTT.

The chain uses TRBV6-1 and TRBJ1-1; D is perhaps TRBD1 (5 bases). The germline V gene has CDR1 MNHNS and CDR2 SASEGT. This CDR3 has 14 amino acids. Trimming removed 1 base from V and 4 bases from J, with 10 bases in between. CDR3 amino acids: CASSEGGVFTEAFF. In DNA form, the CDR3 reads TGTGCCAGCAGTGAAGGGGGCGTTTTCACTGAAGCTTTCTTT.

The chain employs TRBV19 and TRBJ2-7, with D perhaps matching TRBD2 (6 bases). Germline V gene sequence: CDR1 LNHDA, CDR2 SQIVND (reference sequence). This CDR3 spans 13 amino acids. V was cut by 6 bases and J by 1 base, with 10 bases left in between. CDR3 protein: CASSPGTSYEQYF. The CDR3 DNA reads TGTGCCAGTAGCCCCGGGACTTCCTACGAGCAGTACTTC.

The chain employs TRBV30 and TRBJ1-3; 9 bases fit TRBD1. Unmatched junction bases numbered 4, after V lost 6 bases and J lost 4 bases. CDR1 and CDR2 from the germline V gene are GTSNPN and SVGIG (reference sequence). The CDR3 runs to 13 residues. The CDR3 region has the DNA TGTGCCTGCCGACAGGGGGAAGGAAACACCATATATTTT. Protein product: CACRQGEGNTIYF.

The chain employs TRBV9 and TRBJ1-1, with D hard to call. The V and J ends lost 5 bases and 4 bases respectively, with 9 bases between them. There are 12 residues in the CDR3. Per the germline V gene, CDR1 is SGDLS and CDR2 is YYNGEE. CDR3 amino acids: CASRGSGTEAFF. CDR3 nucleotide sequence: TGTGCCAGCAGGGGGTCCGGCACTGAAGCTTTCTTT.

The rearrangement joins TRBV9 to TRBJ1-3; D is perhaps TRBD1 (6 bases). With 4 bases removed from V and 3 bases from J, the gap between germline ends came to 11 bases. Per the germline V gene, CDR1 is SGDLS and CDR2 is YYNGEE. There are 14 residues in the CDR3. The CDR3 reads CASSFTGFGNTIYF. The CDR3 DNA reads TGTGCCAGCAGCTTTACAGGGTTTGGAAACACCATATATTTT. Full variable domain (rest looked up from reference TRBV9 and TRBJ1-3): DSGVTQTPKHLITATGQRVTLRCSPRSGDLSVYWYQQSLDQGLQFLIQYYNGEERAKGNILERFSAQQFPDLHSELNLSSLELGDSALYFCASSFTGFGNTIYFGEGSWLTVV.

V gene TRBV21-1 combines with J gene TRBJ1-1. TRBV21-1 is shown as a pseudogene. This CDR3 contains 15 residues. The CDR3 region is CASSKLGGRNTEAFF. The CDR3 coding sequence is TGTGCCAGCAGCAAATTGGGGGGTCGGAACACTGAAGCTTTCTTT.

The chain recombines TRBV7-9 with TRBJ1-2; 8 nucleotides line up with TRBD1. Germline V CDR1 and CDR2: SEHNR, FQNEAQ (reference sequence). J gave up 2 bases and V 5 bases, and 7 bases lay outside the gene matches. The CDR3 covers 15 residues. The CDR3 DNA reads TGTGCCAGCAGCACAGGACAGGGAGGGAACTATGGCTACACCTTC. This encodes CASSTGQGGNYGYTF.

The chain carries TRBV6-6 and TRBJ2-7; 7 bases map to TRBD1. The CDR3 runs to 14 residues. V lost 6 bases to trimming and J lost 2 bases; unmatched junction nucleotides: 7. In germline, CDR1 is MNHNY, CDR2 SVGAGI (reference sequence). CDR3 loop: CASSTNTGAYEQYF. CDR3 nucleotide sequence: TGTGCCAGCAGCACAAATACAGGGGCCTACGAGCAGTACTTC.

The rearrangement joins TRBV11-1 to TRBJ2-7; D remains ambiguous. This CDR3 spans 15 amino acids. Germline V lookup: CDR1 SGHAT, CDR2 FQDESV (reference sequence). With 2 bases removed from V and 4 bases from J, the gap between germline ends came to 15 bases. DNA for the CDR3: TGTGCCAGCAGCTTAATCGCCGGTTCCAAATACGAGCAGTACTTC. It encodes CASSLIAGSKYEQYF.

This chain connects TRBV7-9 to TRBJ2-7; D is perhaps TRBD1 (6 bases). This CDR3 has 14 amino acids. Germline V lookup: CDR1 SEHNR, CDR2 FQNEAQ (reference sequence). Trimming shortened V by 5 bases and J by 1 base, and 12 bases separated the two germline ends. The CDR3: CASSSHRDSYEQYF. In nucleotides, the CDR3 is TGTGCCAGCAGCAGCCACAGGGATTCCTACGAGCAGTACTTC.

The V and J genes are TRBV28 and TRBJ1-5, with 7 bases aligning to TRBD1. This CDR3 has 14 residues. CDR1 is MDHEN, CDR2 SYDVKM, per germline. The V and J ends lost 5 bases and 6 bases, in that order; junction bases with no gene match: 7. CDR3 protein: CASSRDREGQPQHF. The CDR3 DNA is TGTGCCAGCAGTCGCGACAGGGAAGGTCAGCCCCAGCATTTT.

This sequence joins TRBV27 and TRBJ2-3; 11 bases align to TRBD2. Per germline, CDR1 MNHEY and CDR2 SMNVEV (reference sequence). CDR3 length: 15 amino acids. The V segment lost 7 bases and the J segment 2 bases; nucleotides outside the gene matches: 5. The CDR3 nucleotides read TGTGCCAGCACCAAGACTAGCGGGATCACAGATACGCAGTATTTT. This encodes CASTKTSGITDTQYF.

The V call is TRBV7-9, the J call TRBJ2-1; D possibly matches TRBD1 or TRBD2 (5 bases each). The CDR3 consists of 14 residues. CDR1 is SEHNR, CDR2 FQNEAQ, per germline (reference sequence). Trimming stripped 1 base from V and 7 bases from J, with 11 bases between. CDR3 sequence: CASSLGGSDNEQFF. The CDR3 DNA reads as TGTGCCAGCAGCTTAGGGGGGTCCGATAATGAGCAGTTCTTC.

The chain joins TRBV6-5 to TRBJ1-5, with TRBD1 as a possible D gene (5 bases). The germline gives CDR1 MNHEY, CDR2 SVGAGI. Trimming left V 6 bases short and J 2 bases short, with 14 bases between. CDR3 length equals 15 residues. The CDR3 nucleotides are TGTGCCAGCAGGACCGGGACTTGGGGCAATCAGCCCCAGCATTTT. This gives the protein CASRTGTWGNQPQHF.

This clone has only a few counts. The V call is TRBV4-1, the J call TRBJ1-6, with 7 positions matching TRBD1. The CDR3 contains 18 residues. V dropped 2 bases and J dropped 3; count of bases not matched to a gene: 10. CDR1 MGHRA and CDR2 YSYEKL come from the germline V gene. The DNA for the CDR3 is TGCGCCAGCAGCCAAAGCGGAGGAGGGGGCGACTATAATTCACCCCTCCACTTT. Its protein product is CASSQSGGGGDYNSPLHF.

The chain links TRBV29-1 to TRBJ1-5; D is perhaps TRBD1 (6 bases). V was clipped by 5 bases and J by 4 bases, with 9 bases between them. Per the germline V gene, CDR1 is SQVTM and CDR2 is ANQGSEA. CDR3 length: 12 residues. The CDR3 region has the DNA TGCAGCGTTCGCCAGGGGAATCAGCCCCAGCATTTT. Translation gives CSVRQGNQPQHF.

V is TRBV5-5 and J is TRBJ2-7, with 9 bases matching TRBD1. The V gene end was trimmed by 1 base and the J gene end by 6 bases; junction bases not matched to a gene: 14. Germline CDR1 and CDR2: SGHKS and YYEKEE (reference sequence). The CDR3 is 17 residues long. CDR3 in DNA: TGTGCCAGCAGCTTGTCCGGGACAGGGATTCCTAGGGGCGAGCAGTACTTC. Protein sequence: CASSLSGTGIPRGEQYF.

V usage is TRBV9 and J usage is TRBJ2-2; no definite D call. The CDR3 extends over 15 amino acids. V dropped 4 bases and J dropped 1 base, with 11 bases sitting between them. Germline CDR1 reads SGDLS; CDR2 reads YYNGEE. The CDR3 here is CASSPGQQNTGELFF. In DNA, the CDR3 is TGTGCCAGCAGCCCCGGGCAACAGAACACCGGGGAGCTGTTTTTT.

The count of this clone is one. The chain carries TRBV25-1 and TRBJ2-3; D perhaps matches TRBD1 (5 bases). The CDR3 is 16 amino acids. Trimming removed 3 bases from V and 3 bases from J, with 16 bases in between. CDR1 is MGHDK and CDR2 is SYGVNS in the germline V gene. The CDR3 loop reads CASSDRDRKGTDTQYF. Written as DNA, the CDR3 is TGTGCCAGCAGTGATCGAGACAGAAAAGGTACAGATACGCAGTATTTT.

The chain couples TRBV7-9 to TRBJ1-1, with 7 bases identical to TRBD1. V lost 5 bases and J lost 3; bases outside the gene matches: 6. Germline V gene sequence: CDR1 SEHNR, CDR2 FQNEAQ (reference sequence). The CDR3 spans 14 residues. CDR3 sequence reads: CASSPTGRYTEAFF. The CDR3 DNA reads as TGTGCCAGCAGCCCGACAGGGAGGTACACTGAAGCTTTCTTT.

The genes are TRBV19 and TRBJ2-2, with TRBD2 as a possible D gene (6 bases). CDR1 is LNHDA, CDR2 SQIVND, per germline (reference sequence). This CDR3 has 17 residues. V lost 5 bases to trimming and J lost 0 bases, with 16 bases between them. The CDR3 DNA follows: TGTGCCAGTAGTGCGGGACGCGGTGGCGCGAACACCGGGGAGCTGTTTTTT. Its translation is CASSAGRGGANTGELFF.

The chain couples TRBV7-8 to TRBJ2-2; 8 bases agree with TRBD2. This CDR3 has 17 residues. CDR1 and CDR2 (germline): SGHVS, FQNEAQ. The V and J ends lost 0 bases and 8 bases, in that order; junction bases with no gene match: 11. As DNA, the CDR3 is TGTGCCAGCAGCTTAGCTAGCGGGGTCCCCCGGGGTGGGGAGCTGTTTTTT. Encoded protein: CASSLASGVPRGGELFF.